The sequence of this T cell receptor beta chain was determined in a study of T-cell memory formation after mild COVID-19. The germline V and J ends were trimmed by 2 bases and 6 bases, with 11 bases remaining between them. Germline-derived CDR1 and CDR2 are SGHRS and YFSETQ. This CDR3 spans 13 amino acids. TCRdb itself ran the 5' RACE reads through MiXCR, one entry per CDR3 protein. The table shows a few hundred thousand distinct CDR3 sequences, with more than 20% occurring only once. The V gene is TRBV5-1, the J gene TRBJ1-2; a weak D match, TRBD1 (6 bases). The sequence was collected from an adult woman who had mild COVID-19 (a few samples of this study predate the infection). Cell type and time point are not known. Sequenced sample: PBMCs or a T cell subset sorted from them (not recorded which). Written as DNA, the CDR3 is TGCGCCAGCAGCTTAACGGACAGAAATGGCTACACCTTC. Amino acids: CASSLTDRNGYTF.